This TCR beta chain was captured by sequencing in a study of blood T cell repertoires in COVID-19. Study context: PBMCs, B-cell-depleted T cells, or T cells were the source of the cDNA or gDNA that made up the material.

Original methodology: Reference gene primer amplification in the assay estimated nucleated cell counts. Assay: immunoSEQ multiplex PCR; the TCRdb copy retains only in-frame clones and omits some. D and trimming come from the DNA, and the V and J calls and clone size come from that table. This table has about 32,000 clones, 85% to 95% appearing once. V lost 5 bases, J lost 6 bases, and 10 bases stayed unmatched. Germline V gives CDR1 MNHNY, CDR2 SVGAGI (reference sequence). The CDR3 consists of 16 residues. The source material was peripheral blood. The genes are TRBV6-6 and TRBJ1-6; 7 nucleotides agree with TRBD1. This receptor was taken from a male donor with active COVID-19. The CDR3 nucleotides read TGTGCCAGCAGTCGGGGGAGACAGGGATTTAATTCACCCCTCCACTTT. Its protein is CASSRGRQGFNSPLHF.